This T cell receptor beta chain was obtained from a study of blood T cell repertoires in COVID-19 (dated by TCRdb to 2020 to 2021). Regarding the complete study: Collaborator samples came from the United States, Italy and Spain and covered acute and convalescent phases of COVID-19. The samples were drawn from two sources: the first 160 participants of the ongoing ImmuneRACE study, and fewer than 1,500 subjects contributed by 6 global collaborators. The material from the prospective study consisted of cDNA or gDNA derived from T cells, B-cell-depleted T cells, or PBMCs. The dataset comprised deeply sampled blood TCRbeta repertoires from subjects exposed to, actively infected with, or recovered from COVID-19. Nearly every sample came with metadata listing a de-identified subject ID, COVID-19 status, age in years and sex. The repertoires were made available in a free public database intended to serve as a resource for research on the immune response to SARS-CoV-2. Where available, HLA class I and class II types were taken from metadata supplied by the sample provider and were not determined by assay-based typing.

Study-level results and caveats: How much clinical and demographic metadata was included differed by source and by participant, and the metadata was provided uncurated.

TCRbeta CDR3 regions were amplified from genomic DNA using the immunoSEQ Assay, a bias-controlled multiplex PCR. In the authors' own workflow: Nucleated cell counts per sample were estimated from amplification of reference gene primers within the assay. Sequence reads were collapsed and filtered to measure the absolute abundance of every unique TCRbeta CDR3 rearrangement. For each sample, productive Simpson clonality was calculated as the square root of Simpson's diversity index across productive rearrangements. The source is immuneACCESS, and TCRdb retained only in-frame sequences with V and J called. Part of the clones is not carried over; for the studies checked, unresolved V genes explain less than half of this, and the remainder is unexplained. Clone size and V and J calls were adopted from that table, with D and trimming inferred from the DNA. Within this sample are some 150,000 clones, with around 84% of them counted one time only. The ten largest clones capture about 1.8% of the sample.

The CDR3 runs 15 amino acids, cysteine and phenylalanine included. Left in the record is the CDR3 DNA by itself, 45 bases read in frame from the first base. Trimming removed 8 bases from V and 2 bases from J, leaving 16 bases between the germline ends. Based on the germline V gene (reference sequence), the CDR1 and CDR2 sequences are LNHDA and SQIVND. In regard to this clone: This clone's antigen is unknown. It has no much larger one-base neighbor in the sample; base qualities were not kept.

Whole blood was collected in K2EDTA tubes by collaborating institutions according to the institutions' own protocols. Collaborator samples were shipped for TCRbeta analysis as frozen whole blood, isolated PBMCs, or DNA extracted from either sample type. The rearrangement joined TRBV19 to TRBJ1-5, and perhaps TRBD1 as D gene, on 6 matching bases. The clonotype was recovered from a man older than 75 with acute or convalescent COVID-19. The sequencing sample was made of peripheral blood. The nucleotide sequence reads TGTGCCAGTCCTAGGGGGACAATCCGCAATCAGCCCCAGCATTTT. Its translation is CASPRGTIRNQPQHF.